This T cell receptor beta chain was identified in a study of OX40 agonist ivuxolimab in advanced cancers. Study-wide background: Administration of intravenous ivuxolimab to patients occurred every 2 weeks at 0.01 to 10 mg/kg. Partial responses were achieved by three patients, of whom one had hepatocellular carcinoma and two had cutaneous melanoma. The study's findings and limits: The mean number of expanded clones was higher in CD8+ T cells than in CD4+.

Sequenced by immunoSEQ multiplex PCR; TCRdb stores in-frame clones only, minus some. The data contain around 94,000 clones, roughly nine tenths of them seen just once; the ten biggest clones take up 3% to 4%. Systemic immunosuppression or autoimmune disease history was grounds to exclude patients. This clone has just one count. What it recognizes is unknown. At one end, the junction sequence differs from germline, possibly due to a read error. The sequenced sample was CD4+ or CD8+ T cells sorted from blood, obtained in a trial of the OX40 agonist ivuxolimab. This clonotype was obtained from an adult with an advanced solid tumor such as melanoma, head and neck, liver or kidney cancer.

The CDR3 bases are TGTGCCAGCAGCTTAGGGGCTGGAGACACCATATATTTT. This sequence encodes CASSLGAGDTIYF. The chain combines TRBV11-2 with TRBJ1-3; D is uncertain. Germline V gives CDR1 SGHAT, CDR2 FQNNGV. CDR3 size: 13 residues.